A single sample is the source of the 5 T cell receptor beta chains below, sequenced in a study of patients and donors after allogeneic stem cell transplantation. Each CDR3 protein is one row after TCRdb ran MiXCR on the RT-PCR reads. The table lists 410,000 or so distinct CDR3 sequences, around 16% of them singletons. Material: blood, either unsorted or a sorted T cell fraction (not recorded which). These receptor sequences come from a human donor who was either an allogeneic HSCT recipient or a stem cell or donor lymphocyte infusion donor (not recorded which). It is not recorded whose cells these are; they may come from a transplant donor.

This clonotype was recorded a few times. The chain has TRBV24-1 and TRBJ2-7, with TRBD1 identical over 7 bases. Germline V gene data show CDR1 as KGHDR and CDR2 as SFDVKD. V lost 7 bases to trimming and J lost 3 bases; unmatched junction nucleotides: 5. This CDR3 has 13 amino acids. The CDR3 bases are TGTGCCACCAGCGCGCCAGGGGGCTACGAGCAGTACTTC. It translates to CATSAPGGYEQYF.

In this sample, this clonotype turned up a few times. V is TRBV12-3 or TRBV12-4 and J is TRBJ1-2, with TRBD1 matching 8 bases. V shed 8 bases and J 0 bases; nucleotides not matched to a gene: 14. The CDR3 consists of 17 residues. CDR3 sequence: CASVMDRDLLANYGYTF. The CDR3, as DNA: TGTGCCAGCGTAATGGACAGGGATTTGTTAGCTAACTATGGCTACACCTTC.

CDR3 residues: CASSHATGGRQETQYF. DNA of the CDR3: TGTGCCAGCAGCCACGCGACAGGGGGGAGGCAAGAGACCCAGTACTTC. The rearrangement joins TRBV3-1 to TRBJ2-5; the match to TRBD1 covers 9 bases. This CDR3 has 16 amino acids. The germline V gene has CDR1 LGHDT and CDR2 YNNKEL (reference sequence). Trimming cost V 3 bases and J 2 bases; bases outside gene matches: 7.

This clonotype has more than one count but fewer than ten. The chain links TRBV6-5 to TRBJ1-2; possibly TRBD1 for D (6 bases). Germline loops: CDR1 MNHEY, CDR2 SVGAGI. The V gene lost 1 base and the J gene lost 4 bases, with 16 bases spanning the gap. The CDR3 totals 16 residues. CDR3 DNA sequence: TGTGCCAGCAGTTACTTGATTAGGGGGAGATCCTATGGCTACACCTTC. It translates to CASSYLIRGRSYGYTF.

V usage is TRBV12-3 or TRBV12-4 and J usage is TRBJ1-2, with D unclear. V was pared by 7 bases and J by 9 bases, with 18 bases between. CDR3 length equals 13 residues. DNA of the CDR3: TGTGCCAGCACCCCACAAGTCGTAGACCGCTACACCTTC. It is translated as CASTPQVVDRYTF.